The source of this T cell receptor (beta chain) is a study of blood T cell repertoires in COVID-19 (dated by TCRdb to between 2020 and 2021). Describing the broader study: The collaborator samples originated in the United States, Italy and Spain and spanned the acute and convalescent phases of COVID-19. The prospective study material was composed of cDNA or gDNA derived from T cells, B-cell-depleted T cells, or PBMCs. Subjects who had been exposed to COVID-19, were actively infected with it, or had recovered from it provided the deeply sampled blood TCRbeta repertoires that made up the dataset. The repertoires were released in a freely available public database meant as a resource for research on the immune response to SARS-CoV-2. Samples came from the ongoing ImmuneRACE study (first 160 participants) plus 1,254 subjects from 6 global collaborators. The sample metadata nearly always contained a de-identified subject ID, COVID-19 status, age in years and sex. Where available, HLA class I and class II types were taken from metadata supplied by the sample provider and were not determined by assay-based typing.

Collaborating institutions collected whole blood in K2EDTA tubes following their own protocols. For TCRbeta analysis, collaborator samples were shipped as frozen whole blood, as isolated PBMCs, or as DNA extracted from either sample type. Concerning this clone: The specificity of this receptor is unknown. The record has no base qualities; no much larger clone is one base away.

CDR1 and CDR2 are read off the germline V gene as SGDLS and YYNGEE. Inclusive of the bounding cysteine and phenylalanine, the CDR3 is 15 residues long. The CDR3 DNA has 45 bases and is translated from base 1. Relative to germline, V is missing 2 bases and J is missing 1 base, with 5 bases of the junction outside any gene match. TCRbeta CDR3 regions were amplified from genomic DNA using the immunoSEQ Assay, a bias-controlled multiplex PCR. The study's own analysis went as follows. The number of nucleated cells in each sample was estimated from the amplification of reference gene primers within the assay. To quantify the absolute abundance of each unique TCRbeta CDR3 rearrangement, sequence reads were collapsed and filtered. For each sample, productive Simpson clonality was calculated as the square root of Simpson's diversity index across productive rearrangements. Entries here come from immuneACCESS through TCRdb and include only in-frame sequences with V and J called. Some clones fail to appear in such tables; in the studies checked, an unresolved V gene covers under half of the shortfall, and the cause of the remainder is unknown. D and trimming come from the DNA, and the V and J calls and clone size come from that table. The sample profile shows approximately 70,000 clones; 88% of them were found once. The ten largest clones represent under 6% of the sample.

Broad study findings and their caveats: The quantity of clinical and demographic metadata differed by source and by participant and was supplied without curation.

Sequenced input: peripheral blood. The receptor chain draws on TRBV9 and TRBJ2-5, with 7 bases in between that match TRBD1. The clonotype was recovered from a human donor in a cohort sampled during active COVID-19. The DNA reads as follows: TGTGCCAGCAGCGTGGCGACAGGGACCCAAGAGACCCAGTACTTC. Its protein is CASSVATGTQETQYF.